This T cell receptor (beta chain) stems from a study of cytomegalovirus exposure and HLA in healthy donors. Study summary: From roughly 180 million T cells, an earlier analysis saw around 120 million unique TCR beta sequences. Drawn from HLA-typed donors, roughly 87 million unique TCRs were held in an early data release.

Each donor's status was that of a healthy bone marrow donor. Primers for the PCR totalled 60 Vbeta and 13 Jbeta. Sequenced by immunoSEQ multiplex PCR; TCRdb stores in-frame clones only, minus some. The sample includes 200,000 or so clones, about four fifths of them seen just once. V was clipped by 4 bases and J by 9 bases; unmatched bases: 10. In germline, CDR1 is SNHLY, CDR2 FYNNEI. CDR3 length: 14 amino acids. Material for sequencing was PBMCs. The chain is built from TRBV2 and TRBJ1-1; 8 nucleotides align to TRBD1. The receptor's source is a woman aged 30 to 39 in good health and CMV-seropositive. The CDR3 sequence: CASSATRGTGKAFF. CDR3 DNA sequence: TGTGCCAGCAGTGCCACAAGGGGGACAGGAAAAGCTTTCTTT.